The 11 T cell receptor beta chains listed next were all sequenced from one sample in a study of cytomegalovirus exposure and HLA in healthy donors. Use of 60 Vbeta and 13 Jbeta primers characterized the PCR. Sequenced by immunoSEQ multiplex PCR; TCRdb stores in-frame clones only, minus some. The sample has over 100,000 clones, roughly 60% seen once. The specimen sequenced was PBMCs. These TCRs come from a human donor in good health.

The table lists this clone with a count of one. The chain uses TRBV6-6 and TRBJ1-5, with a weak D call TRBD1 (6 bases). V lost 0 bases and J 3 bases, leaving 9 bases between the germline ends. Germline CDR1 reads MNHNY; CDR2 reads SVGAGI (reference sequence). CDR3 size: 15 residues. CDR3 loop: CASSYSGQYNQPQHF. CDR3 sequence (DNA): TGTGCCAGCAGTTACTCCGGACAGTACAATCAGCCCCAGCATTTT.

This clone appeared once. The chain carries TRBV29-1 and TRBJ2-3, with 8 bases identical to TRBD2. Germline V CDR1 and CDR2: SQVTM, ANQGSEA. J was trimmed by 2 bases and V by 6 bases; bases with no gene match: 7. CDR3 length: 14 amino acids. The CDR3 protein is CSVDRGGITDTQYF. For the CDR3, the DNA is TGCAGCGTCGACCGGGGGGGGATCACAGATACGCAGTATTTT.

The chain links TRBV6-5 to TRBJ1-5; 8 positions match TRBD1. The CDR3 covers 15 residues. Germline V CDR1 and CDR2: MNHEY, SVGAGI. The junction had 2 bases not matched to a gene; V was cut back by 0 bases and J by 4 bases. The CDR3 sequence: CASSYSQGGNQPQHF. For the CDR3, the DNA is TGTGCCAGCAGTTACTCACAGGGGGGGAATCAGCCCCAGCATTTT.

The genes are TRBV4-1 and TRBJ1-5; D is unresolved. Trimming stripped 1 base from V and 6 bases from J, with 10 bases between. The CDR3 has 14 residues. Germline V lookup: CDR1 MGHRA, CDR2 YSYEKL. Here the CDR3 DNA reads TGCGCCAGCAGCCAAGCCCGGGATATTCAGCCCCAGCATTTT. It specifies CASSQARDIQPQHF.

The rearrangement uses TRBV15 and TRBJ2-2, with 8 bases identical to TRBD1. The V segment lost 5 bases and the J segment 1 base; nucleotides outside the gene matches: 6. The CDR3 contains 16 residues. Germline CDR1 reads LNHNV; CDR2 reads YYDKDF (reference sequence). CDR3 nucleotide sequence: TGTGCCACCAGCTCGGGACAGGACTGGAACACCGGGGAGCTGTTTTTT. It translates to CATSSGQDWNTGELFF.

V and J are TRBV6-1 and TRBJ1-1; D is perhaps TRBD1 (5 bases). Trimming removed 4 bases at V and 5 bases at J, with 11 bases between. Germline assignment: CDR1 MNHNS and CDR2 SASEGT. There are 13 residues in the CDR3. CDR3 amino acids: CASSGGDGTEAFF. The CDR3 DNA is TGTGCCAGCAGTGGGGGGGACGGGACTGAAGCTTTCTTT.

The chain has TRBV19 and TRBJ1-2, with 7 bases aligning to TRBD1. Germline assignment: CDR1 LNHDA and CDR2 SQIVND (reference sequence). V trimming: 6 bases; J trimming: 7 bases; junction bases outside the gene matches: 14. The CDR3 spans 15 residues. Here the CDR3 DNA reads TGTGCCAGTAGCCTGGGACAGCAGAGCGGAATTGGCTACACCTTC. The encoded protein is CASSLGQQSGIGYTF. Supplemented by reference TRBV19 and TRBJ1-2, the full variable domain reads DGGITQSPKYLFRKEGQNVTLSCEQNLNHDAMYWYRQDPGQGLRLIYYSQIVNDFQKGDIAEGYSVSREKKESFPLTVTSAQKNPTAFYLCASSLGQQSGIGYTFGSGTRLTVV.

This clone was seen more than once but under ten times. The chain uses TRBV6-6 and TRBJ1-5; a weak D match, TRBD1 (6 bases). The germline V gene has CDR1 MNHNY and CDR2 SVGAGI (reference sequence). V lost 6 bases, J lost 0 bases, and 15 bases lay in between. This CDR3 has 16 residues. Written as DNA, the CDR3 is TGTGCCAGCAGAGGCCACAGGGACTATAGCAATCAGCCCCAGCATTTT. Translation gives CASRGHRDYSNQPQHF.

V and J are TRBV28 and TRBJ2-7, with D hard to call. Trimming shortened V by 1 base and J by 5 bases, and 9 bases separated the two germline ends. Germline V gives CDR1 MDHEN, CDR2 SYDVKM. This CDR3 comprises 13 residues. The CDR3 sequence is CASSLSGTHEQYF. The CDR3 DNA follows: TGTGCCAGCAGTTTATCCGGTACCCACGAGCAGTACTTC.

This clone has more than one count but fewer than ten. This rearrangement joins TRBV10-2 to TRBJ2-2; 10 bases line up with TRBD1. The ends lost 6 bases at V and 3 bases at J; junction bases unmatched: 4. This CDR3 contains 15 residues. CDR1 is WSHSY, CDR2 SAAADI, per germline. The CDR3 loop reads CASRPTGGYTGELFF. The CDR3 coding sequence is TGCGCCAGCAGACCGACAGGGGGCTACACCGGGGAGCTGTTTTTT.

The rearrangement uses TRBV19 and TRBJ2-1; 7 bases map to TRBD1. Per the germline V gene, CDR1 is LNHDA and CDR2 is SQIVND (reference sequence). With 1 base clipped from V and 7 bases from J, the junction kept 7 bases outside the gene matches. CDR3 length: 15 residues. The CDR3, as DNA: TGTGCCAGTAGTATAGCGGCAGGACAGGTAAATGAGCAGTTCTTC. This encodes CASSIAAGQVNEQFF.